One and the same sample provided the 28 T cell receptor beta chains below, sequenced in a study of blood T cells in healthy people across ages. Primed by a sample-barcoded 5' primer and a J-beta primer mix, a second PCR proceeded for about 6 to 11 cycles. TCRdb ran MiXCR on the 5' RACE reads and lists one entry per CDR3 protein. The data hold over a million distinct CDR3 sequences, with approximately 42% observed a single time. Material for sequencing was blood. These receptor sequences come from a young woman in good health.

The rearrangement uses TRBV27 and TRBJ2-7, with D perhaps matching TRBD1 or TRBD2 (6 bases each). The CDR3 covers 14 residues. Germline V gives CDR1 MNHEY, CDR2 SMNVEV (reference sequence). V lost 10 bases, J lost 2 bases, and 18 bases lay in between. The CDR3 DNA follows: TGTGCCACCTCGTGGGGGGCAGGACCCTACGAGCAGTACTTC. Its translation is CATSWGAGPYEQYF.

This clonotype has more than one count but fewer than ten. The chain recombines TRBV9 with TRBJ1-2; no clear D. Trimming pared 2 bases from V and 3 bases from J, leaving 14 bases between. CDR3 length: 15 amino acids. Germline V CDR1 and CDR2: SGDLS, YYNGEE. CDR3: CASSVYGYQDYGYTF. The CDR3, as DNA: TGTGCCAGCAGCGTTTATGGATACCAGGACTATGGCTACACCTTC.

This clonotype has just one count. A read error may account for a junction end that differs from germline. The rearrangement links TRBV6-1 to TRBJ1-1; D is uncertain. The CDR3 sequence is 13 residues long. Germline-derived CDR1 and CDR2 are MNHNS and SASEGT. CDR3 nucleotide sequence: TGTGCCAGTAGTGAAGATATGAACACTGAAGCTTTCTTT. Protein product: CASSEDMNTEAFF.

The chain couples TRBV20-1 to TRBJ2-7; tentatively, D is TRBD2 (5 bases). Germline values: CDR1 DFQATT, CDR2 SNEGSKA (reference sequence). Trimming removed 2 bases at V and 4 bases at J, with 12 bases between. There are 13 residues in the CDR3. CDR3 region: CSARTGPGYEQYF. The CDR3 nucleotides are TGCAGTGCTAGAACTGGGCCGGGGTACGAGCAGTACTTC.

The table lists this clonotype with a few counts. CDR3 DNA: TGCAGCGTTTTAGACACTGAAGCTTTCTTT. Amino acids: CSVLDTEAFF. The gene calls are TRBV29-1 and TRBJ1-1; D is unclear. Germline CDR1 SQVTM, CDR2 ANQGSEA. Deletions cut 5 bases from V and 3 bases from J, with 4 bases between. CDR3 length equals 10 residues. Drawing the rest from reference TRBV29-1 and TRBJ1-1, the complete variable domain is SAVISQKPSRDICQRGTSLTIQCQVDSQVTMMFWYRQQPGQSLTLIATANQGSEATYESGFVIDKFPISRPNLTFSTLTVSNMSPEDSSIYLCSVLDTEAFFGQGTRLTVV.

This chain uses TRBV28 with TRBJ2-5; 9 positions agree with TRBD1. The CDR3 runs 16 residues. The V gene's germline CDR1 is MDHEN and CDR2 SYDVKM. Trimming took 5 bases from V and 9 from J; bases not matched to a gene: 16. In DNA form, the CDR3 reads TGTGCCAGCAGTCCGACCGGGACAGGGATTTATCATCCCCAGTACTTC. This codes for CASSPTGTGIYHPQYF.

This clonotype has a handful of counts. The chain uses TRBV2 and TRBJ2-7; TRBD2 matches 15 bases. The junction had 7 bases not matched to a gene; V was cut back by 7 bases and J by 3 bases. The CDR3 runs to 16 residues. Germline-derived CDR1 and CDR2 are SNHLY and FYNNEI. The CDR3 DNA reads TGTGCCAGCACTAGGACTAGCGGGAGGGCGGGCTACGAGCAGTACTTC. This gives the protein CASTRTSGRAGYEQYF. Together with reference TRBV2 and TRBJ2-7, the CDR3 gives the full variable domain: EPEVTQTPSHQVTQMGQEVILRCVPISNHLYFYWYRQILGQKVEFLVSFYNNEISEKSEIFDDQFSVERPDGSNFTLKIRSTKLEDSAMYFCASTRTSGRAGYEQYFGPGTRLTVT.

The table lists this clonotype with a few counts. The chain combines TRBV6-5 with TRBJ1-5, with 7 positions matching TRBD1. V lost 6 bases and J lost 3; bases outside the gene matches: 8. CDR3 length: 15 amino acids. Looked up from germline, CDR1 is MNHEY and CDR2 is SVGAGI. The CDR3 loop reads CASRADRMSNQPQHF. In DNA, the CDR3 is TGTGCCAGCAGGGCGGACAGGATGTCCAATCAGCCCCAGCATTTT.

The rearrangement uses TRBV7-2 and TRBJ1-1, with D unresolved. Trimming shortened V by 4 bases and J by 5 bases, and 17 bases separated the two germline ends. Germline V gene sequence: CDR1 SGHTA, CDR2 FQGNSA. CDR3 size: 15 residues. The CDR3 bases are TGTGCCAGCAGCTCGCCTTCCGGTAAAGGAACTGAAGCTTTCTTT. Translating gives CASSSPSGKGTEAFF.

This clonotype has just a few counts. The rearrangement joins TRBV12-3 or TRBV12-4 to TRBJ2-5; 8 bases align to TRBD2. Trimming at V came to 5 bases and at J to 9 bases, leaving 20 bases not matched to a gene. This CDR3 is built from 17 residues. The CDR3 protein is CASSRSGGALGPRAQYF. CDR3 nucleotides: TGTGCCAGCAGTCGATCCGGGGGGGCCTTGGGTCCGAGGGCCCAGTACTTC.

The rearrangement joins TRBV27 to TRBJ2-3; 10 nucleotides agree with TRBD1. V was clipped by 8 bases and J by 4 bases; unmatched bases: 9. Per the germline V gene, CDR1 is MNHEY and CDR2 is SMNVEV (reference sequence). This CDR3 spans 15 amino acids. The DNA for the CDR3 is TGTGCCAGCCGTAACCGGGACAGGGGATCAGATACGCAGTATTTT. It translates to CASRNRDRGSDTQYF.

V is TRBV20-1 and J is TRBJ2-4; the D gene is possibly TRBD1 (6 bases). The closer fit of TRBJ2-7 to the DNA end suggests the J call may be wrong. Germline lookup yields CDR1 DFQATT and CDR2 SNEGSKA (reference sequence). The CDR3 consists of 12 residues. CDR3 region: CSARGRAYEQYF. CDR3 nucleotides: TGCAGTGCCAGGGGCAGGGCGTACGAGCAGTACTTC.

This clonotype was seen many times. The J gene is TRBJ2-7, the V gene TRBV20-1, with a possible D match to TRBD1 (6 bases). The CDR3 has 12 residues. The V gene's germline CDR1 is DFQATT and CDR2 SNEGSKA (reference sequence). Trimming left V 5 bases short and J 3 bases short, with 11 bases between. DNA of the CDR3: TGCAGTGCTCCCGTGGGACACTACGAGCAGTACTTC. Its translation is CSAPVGHYEQYF.

The V and J genes are TRBV28 and TRBJ2-3; TRBD2 agrees at 9 bases. CDR1 is MDHEN, CDR2 SYDVKM, per germline. V was pared by 4 bases and J by 3 bases, with 17 bases of the junction left unmatched. This CDR3 has 19 residues. In nucleotides, the CDR3 is TGTGCCAGCAGTTCCTTCCACCAAATAGCGGGAGCAAGAACAGATACGCAGTATTTT. Its protein product is CASSSFHQIAGARTDTQYF.

The chain uses TRBV4-3 and TRBJ2-4; tentative D call: TRBD2 (6 bases). V was trimmed by 1 base and J by 0 bases, leaving 10 bases between them. The CDR3 contains 16 residues. Germline values: CDR1 LGHNA, CDR2 YSLEER. Written as DNA, the CDR3 is TGCGCCAGCAGCCAAGGTCGGGGGATAGCCAAAAACATTCAGTACTTC. The encoded protein is CASSQGRGIAKNIQYF.

The chain employs TRBV30 and TRBJ2-1, with 16 positions matching TRBD2. The length of the CDR3 is 19 residues. The germline V gene has CDR1 GTSNPN and CDR2 SVGIG (reference sequence). After removal of 0 bases from V and 0 bases from J, the junction contained 5 bases not matched to a gene. The DNA for the CDR3 is TGTGCCTGGAGTGTACGGGGGACTAGCGGGAGGGTCTCCTACAATGAGCAGTTCTTC. It is translated as CAWSVRGTSGRVSYNEQFF.

This clonotype was counted a few times. A read error may produce the germline difference seen at one junction end. The chain has TRBV5-5 and TRBJ1-2; the D is unclear. The germline gives CDR1 SGHKS, CDR2 YYEKEE (reference sequence). The CDR3 loop spans 16 amino acids. CDR3 sequence: CASSIKRAALLYGCTF. CDR3 DNA sequence: TGTGCCAGCAGCATCAAAAGGGCAGCCCTCCTCTATGGCTGCACCTTC.

This clonotype was observed a single time. The genes are TRBV7-3 and TRBJ2-1, with 7 bases identical to TRBD2. Judging by the DNA end, TRBJ2-7 fits better; the J call may be wrong. This CDR3 comprises 15 residues. Germline V gene sequence: CDR1 SGHTA, CDR2 FQGTGA. The CDR3 region is CASSFGTTPYNEQYF. The CDR3, as DNA: TGTGCCAGCAGCTTCGGGACTACCCCCTACAATGAGCAGTACTTC.

This clonotype was found once. The chain combines TRBV28 with TRBJ2-3; TRBD2 aligns across 7 bases. V was clipped by 3 bases and J by 3 bases; unmatched bases: 9. Germline assignment: CDR1 MDHEN and CDR2 SYDVKM. The CDR3 totals 16 residues. Here the CDR3 reads CASSFVAGGRTDTQYF. Here the CDR3 DNA reads TGTGCCAGCAGTTTTGTAGCGGGTGGGCGGACAGATACGCAGTATTTT. Looking up the rest from reference TRBV28 and TRBJ2-3 gives the full variable domain: DVKVTQSSRYLVKRTGEKVFLECVQDMDHENMFWYRQDPGLGLRLIYFSYDVKMKEKGDIPEGYSVSREKKERFSLILESASTNQTSMYLCASSFVAGGRTDTQYFGPGTRLTVL.

This clonotype has ten or more counts. The chain couples TRBV13 to TRBJ2-7; no definite D call. CDR3 length equals 12 residues. Per germline, CDR1 PRHDT and CDR2 FYEKMQ (reference sequence). The V and J ends lost 0 bases and 7 bases respectively, with 7 bases between them. In nucleotides, the CDR3 is TGTGCCAGCAGCTTAGGAACAACTGAGCAGTACTTC. This codes for CASSLGTTEQYF.

This clonotype was counted a few times. This sequence joins TRBV6-6 and TRBJ2-4; the D gene could be TRBD1 or TRBD2 (6 bases each). This CDR3 has 12 amino acids. Trimming removed 11 bases at V and 6 bases at J, with 14 bases between. CDR1 and CDR2 (germline): MNHNY, SVGAGI (reference sequence). The CDR3 reads CAGGPTLNIQYF. CDR3 DNA: TGTGCCGGGGGGCCGACCTTAAACATTCAGTACTTC.

The chain recombines TRBV7-2 with TRBJ1-3, with 9 bases identical to TRBD1. CDR3 length equals 16 residues. The junction had 4 bases not matched to a gene; V was cut back by 0 bases and J by 4 bases. Germline CDR1 SGHTA, CDR2 FQGNSA. The CDR3 loop reads CASSLAMGQGGNTIYF. CDR3 sequence (DNA): TGTGCCAGCAGCTTAGCCATGGGACAGGGCGGAAACACCATATATTTT.

This rearrangement joins TRBV5-1 to TRBJ1-6, with TRBD1 as a possible D gene (6 bases). Germline V lookup: CDR1 SGHRS, CDR2 YFSETQ. The CDR3 sequence is 14 residues long. Trimming shortened V by 4 bases and J by 8 bases, and 13 bases separated the two germline ends. The CDR3 sequence is CASSPGVTYSPLHF. The CDR3 DNA follows: TGCGCCAGCAGCCCAGGGGTAACTTATTCACCCCTCCACTTT.

In its sample, this clonotype was seen many times. CDR3 loop: CSVQTGRVSDTQYF. CDR3 DNA: TGCAGCGTGCAGACAGGGAGGGTTTCAGATACGCAGTATTTT. The J gene is TRBJ2-3, the V gene TRBV29-1, with D perhaps being TRBD1 or TRBD2 (7 bases each). Germline V gives CDR1 SQVTM, CDR2 ANQGSEA. The CDR3 is made up of 14 amino acids. The V end lost 6 bases, the J end lost 4 bases, and 17 bases lay between the germline ends.

Turning to this clonotype: A clone one base away is much larger, so this may be a read error. The CDR3 loop is CSEQDLGTEAFF. CDR3 nucleotides: TGCAGCGAACAGGACCTAGGGACTGAAGCTTTCTTT. This chain connects TRBV29-1 to TRBJ1-1; D may be TRBD1 (5 bases). Germline loops: CDR1 SQVTM, CDR2 ANQGSEA. This CDR3 has 12 residues. Trimming cost V 7 bases and J 5 bases, with 14 bases left between them.

The chain is built from TRBV7-9 and TRBJ1-6; D is unresolved. The CDR3 is made up of 13 amino acids. Trimming took off 7 bases at V and 10 bases at J, with 14 bases between the two ends. Germline V gene data show CDR1 as SEHNR and CDR2 as FQNEAQ (reference sequence). The CDR3 bases are TGTGCCAGCAACGTAGAGGGAGGCTCACCCCTCCACTTT. It translates to CASNVEGGSPLHF.

The rearrangement joins TRBV6-1 to TRBJ1-5; D remains ambiguous. The CDR3 loop spans 14 amino acids. V was trimmed by 7 bases and J by 2 bases, leaving 12 bases between them. The germline V gene has CDR1 MNHNS and CDR2 SASEGT. The DNA of the CDR3 is TGTGCCAGCAACCGGCCAGGCGGCAATCAGCCCCAGCATTTT. Amino acids: CASNRPGGNQPQHF.

The chain uses TRBV29-1 and TRBJ2-2; no firm D call. Germline loops: CDR1 SQVTM, CDR2 ANQGSEA. This CDR3 has 15 amino acids. The ends were cut back, 3 bases at V and 1 base at J, with 12 bases in the middle. The CDR3 nucleotides read TGCAGCGTTGAGACCAGGAATAGGAACACCGGGGAGCTGTTTTTT. It yields the protein CSVETRNRNTGELFF.